The 28 T cell receptor beta chains listed next were all sequenced from one sample in a study of blood T cell repertoires in COVID-19. Generated by immunoSEQ multiplex PCR, the TCRdb table keeps only in-frame clones and is missing some. The table has over 150,000 clones, more than 75% seen once; the top ten hold roughly 7%. The sequenced sample consisted of PBMCs or T cells enriched from blood (not recorded which). These receptor sequences come from a woman between 45 and 65 years old who had recovered from COVID-19.

The chain links TRBV7-8 to TRBJ1-2; D not resolved. Germline CDR1 is SGHVS and CDR2 is FQNEAQ. The CDR3 contains 15 residues. Trimming removed 1 base at V and 4 bases at J, with 13 bases between. The CDR3 reads CASSLEARLGYGYTF. The CDR3, as DNA: TGTGCCAGCAGCTTAGAAGCGCGGTTGGGCTATGGCTACACCTTC. Based on the CDR3 plus reference TRBV7-8 and TRBJ1-2, the full variable domain is GAGVSQSPRYKVAKRGQDVALRCDPISGHVSLFWYQQALGQGPEFLTYFQNEAQLDKSGLPSDRFFAERPEGSVSTLKIQRTQQEDSAVYLCASSLEARLGYGYTFGSGTRLTVV.

This clone showed up just once. At one boundary the junction diverges from the germline segment, which might be a read error. The rearrangement joins TRBV14 to TRBJ2-1, with 9 bases fitting TRBD1. The CDR3 has 13 residues. The germline V gene encodes CDR1 SGHDN and CDR2 FVKESK. The CDR3 is CASSEKVGTGKVF. Written as DNA, the CDR3 is TGTGCCAGCAGCGAAAAGGTCGGGACAGGGAAAGTCTTC.

The chain has TRBV28 and TRBJ1-5; possible D gene TRBD1, 5 bases. CDR1 is MDHEN, CDR2 SYDVKM, per germline. Trimming cost V 7 bases and J 5 bases, with 15 bases left between them. The CDR3 runs to 14 residues. The CDR3 loop is CASTLEGLDQPQHF. For the CDR3, the DNA is TGTGCCAGCACCCTCGAGGGACTAGATCAGCCCCAGCATTTT. Complete variable domain (other parts from reference TRBV28 and TRBJ1-5): DVKVTQSSRYLVKRTGEKVFLECVQDMDHENMFWYRQDPGLGLRLIYFSYDVKMKEKGDIPEGYSVSREKKERFSLILESASTNQTSMYLCASTLEGLDQPQHFGDGTRLSIL.

The V gene is TRBV19, the J gene TRBJ1-1; D might be TRBD1 (5 bases). CDR3 length: 15 residues. V was trimmed by 7 bases and J by 1 base, leaving 16 bases between them. Germline loops: CDR1 LNHDA, CDR2 SQIVND (reference sequence). The CDR3 spells CASMGPFTGNTEAFF. The CDR3 DNA is TGTGCCAGTATGGGCCCTTTTACAGGGAACACTGAAGCTTTCTTT.

The chain carries TRBV28 and TRBJ1-2; no clear D gene. Per the germline V gene, CDR1 is MDHEN and CDR2 is SYDVKM. The germline V and J ends were trimmed by 8 bases and 4 bases, with 8 bases remaining between them. CDR3 length: 11 residues. The CDR3 nucleotides are TGTGCCAGCCGCGGTGGCTATGGCTACACCTTC. Its protein is CASRGGYGYTF.

This clone was observed a handful of times. V and J are TRBV10-2 and TRBJ1-1; D unclear. From germline, CDR1 is WSHSY and CDR2 SAAADI. V was trimmed by 0 bases and J by 5 bases, leaving 10 bases between them. There are 14 residues in the CDR3. The CDR3 nucleotides read TGCGCCAGCAGTGAGTCGAACAGCTATACTGAAGCTTTCTTT. Protein sequence: CASSESNSYTEAFF.

The chain has TRBV4-2 and TRBJ1-2; 7 bases fit TRBD1. The CDR3 is 16 amino acids. Germline CDR1 is LGHNA and CDR2 is YNFKEQ. The V gene end was trimmed by 6 bases and the J gene end by 0 bases; junction bases not matched to a gene: 10. The DNA for the CDR3 is TGTGCCAGCAGTCTTCAGACAGGGTTGACTAACTATGGCTACACCTTC. Translation gives CASSLQTGLTNYGYTF.

The chain employs TRBV29-1 and TRBJ1-1, with D possibly TRBD1 on 6 matching bases. The CDR3 is 15 amino acids. V lost 4 bases and J 0 bases, leaving 15 bases between the germline ends. CDR1 and CDR2 from the germline V gene are SQVTM and ANQGSEA. CDR3 protein: CSVARGATMNTEAFF. The DNA of the CDR3 is TGCAGCGTTGCCAGGGGAGCTACCATGAACACTGAAGCTTTCTTT.

The V call is TRBV7-9, the J call TRBJ2-1, with 7 bases identical to TRBD1. The CDR3 runs to 16 residues. Trimming removed 5 bases from V and 6 bases from J; junction bases left unmatched: 13. CDR1 is SEHNR, CDR2 FQNEAQ, per germline (reference sequence). The CDR3 protein is CASSSGTGVRGNEQFF. The CDR3 bases are TGTGCCAGCAGCAGCGGAACAGGGGTCAGGGGCAATGAGCAGTTCTTC.

The chain combines TRBV5-6 with TRBJ2-1; D gene unclear. Trimming left V 1 base short and J 6 bases short, with 8 bases between. CDR3 length equals 13 residues. Germline V gene sequence: CDR1 SGHDT, CDR2 YYEEEE. This CDR3 reads CASSLYSPNEQFF. CDR3 nucleotides: TGTGCCAGCAGCTTGTATAGCCCCAATGAGCAGTTCTTC.

The J gene is TRBJ2-7, the V gene TRBV6-5; 12 bases are shared with TRBD2. This CDR3 comprises 15 residues. After removal of 6 bases from V and 1 base from J, the junction contained 4 bases not matched to a gene. Germline V gives CDR1 MNHEY, CDR2 SVGAGI. In DNA, the CDR3 is TGTGCCAGCAGACCGACTAGCGGGGGATCCTACGAGCAGTACTTC. Translated: CASRPTSGGSYEQYF.

This chain joins TRBV30 and TRBJ1-2; 9 bases match TRBD1. The CDR3 extends over 12 amino acids. CDR1 GTSNPN and CDR2 SVGIG come from the germline V gene (reference sequence). Germline trimming cut 3 bases from V and 8 bases from J; bases unmatched to any gene: 4. For the CDR3, the DNA is TGTGCCTGGAGACAGGGGGCAGGGGGCTACACCTTC. It yields the protein CAWRQGAGGYTF.

This chain joins TRBV11-2 and TRBJ1-2; D might be TRBD1 (5 bases). This CDR3 contains 12 residues. The V gene's germline CDR1 is SGHAT and CDR2 FQNNGV. Trimming left V 4 bases short and J 7 bases short, with 10 bases between. CDR3 bases: TGTGCCAGCAGCTCCTACAGGTCTGGCTACACCTTC. It specifies CASSSYRSGYTF.

The V call is TRBV5-6, the J call TRBJ1-3, with D perhaps TRBD1 (5 bases). V dropped 2 bases and J dropped 4 bases, with 13 bases sitting between them. The CDR3 spans 15 residues. The germline V gene has CDR1 SGHDT and CDR2 YYEEEE. The CDR3 DNA reads TGTGCCAGCAGCTTTGGGGCCAACGGCGGAAACACCATATATTTT. Translation gives CASSFGANGGNTIYF.

The chain links TRBV11-2 to TRBJ1-1; possibly TRBD1 for D (5 bases). The CDR3 is made up of 16 amino acids. Between the trimmed V and J ends, which lost 0 bases and 5 bases, there was a span of 16 bases. Germline CDR1 reads SGHAT; CDR2 reads FQNNGV. The CDR3 coding sequence is TGTGCCAGCAGCTTAGATCGGGCCAGGGCTATAACTGAAGCTTTCTTT. It translates to CASSLDRARAITEAFF.

This clone came up a few times. The identical CDR3 is also encoded by other nucleotide sequences in the sample. The J gene is TRBJ1-1, the V gene TRBV7-9, with D perhaps matching TRBD1 (5 bases). The V end lost 3 bases, the J end lost 5 bases, and 10 bases lay between the germline ends. Germline lookup yields CDR1 SEHNR and CDR2 FQNEAQ (reference sequence). This CDR3 region has 13 residues. As DNA, the CDR3 is TGTGCCAGCAGCTTGGACGGGGGTACTGAAGCTTTCTTT. The encoded protein is CASSLDGGTEAFF.

In nucleotides, the CDR3 is TGTGCCAGCAGCCCTATTGGCGGGTTCTCCTCCTACGAGCAGTACTTC. Residues: CASSPIGGFSSYEQYF. V gene TRBV11-2 combines with J gene TRBJ2-7, with D possibly TRBD2 on 5 matching bases. The CDR3 length is 16 residues. The V end lost 5 bases, the J end lost 0 bases, and 17 bases lay between the germline ends. Germline lookup yields CDR1 SGHAT and CDR2 FQNNGV.

The chain carries TRBV3-1 (or the pseudogene TRBV3-2) and TRBJ2-6, with D perhaps TRBD2 (6 bases). V lost 3 bases and J 0 bases, leaving 12 bases between the germline ends. The CDR3 has 17 amino acids. CDR1 is LGHDT, CDR2 YNNKEL, per germline (reference sequence). The CDR3 sequence is CASSQAGTHSGANVLTF. CDR3 nucleotide sequence: TGTGCCAGCAGCCAGGCCGGGACTCACTCTGGGGCCAACGTCCTGACTTTC.

V and J are TRBV9 and TRBJ2-1; TRBD2 might be the D (8 bases). V was cut by 4 bases and J by 2 bases, with 16 bases left in between. The germline gives CDR1 SGDLS, CDR2 YYNGEE. This CDR3 has 16 amino acids. The CDR3 nucleotides read TGTGCCAGCAGCTTCCGACAGGGACTAGCCTACAATGAGCAGTTCTTC. This translates into CASSFRQGLAYNEQFF.

This clone was seen only once. This chain uses TRBV11-3 with TRBJ2-1; D may be TRBD1 (6 bases). Germline lookup yields CDR1 SGHNT and CDR2 YENEEA. V shed 2 bases and J shed 6 bases, with 11 bases lying between them. CDR3 size: 14 residues. CDR3: CASSLRPGVNEQFF. CDR3 bases: TGTGCCAGCAGCTTACGACCAGGGGTCAATGAGCAGTTCTTC. Full variable domain (outside the CDR3, taken from reference TRBV11-3 and TRBJ2-1): EAGVVQSPRYKIIEKKQPVAFWCNPISGHNTLYWYLQNLGQGPELLIRYENEEAVDDSQLPKDRFSAERLKGVDSTLKIQPAELGDSAVYLCASSLRPGVNEQFFGPGTRLTVL.

The chain couples TRBV7-6 to TRBJ2-7; 9 nucleotides line up with TRBD1. The CDR3 length is 15 residues. With V trimmed by 3 bases and J by 6 bases, 9 bases remained unmatched. Germline V gene data show CDR1 as SGHVS and CDR2 as FNYEAQ. The CDR3 is CASSLQPGTGSEQYF. CDR3 coding DNA: TGTGCCAGCAGCTTGCAACCCGGGACAGGGAGCGAGCAGTACTTC.

This clone was recorded only once. The chain employs TRBV11-1 and TRBJ2-1; D is ambiguous. The germline V gene encodes CDR1 SGHAT and CDR2 FQDESV (reference sequence). The CDR3 length is 14 residues. The V gene lost 3 bases and the J gene lost 2 bases, with 8 bases spanning the gap. CDR3 loop: CASSFTRTYNEQFF. In DNA, the CDR3 is TGTGCCAGCAGCTTTACGAGGACCTACAATGAGCAGTTCTTC.

CDR3 DNA: TGCGCCAGCAGCTTGTCAGCGGGGAAAGAGACCCAGTACTTC. It encodes CASSLSAGKETQYF. The V and J genes are TRBV5-1 and TRBJ2-5; 7 bases are a match to TRBD2. The CDR3 has 14 amino acids. CDR1 and CDR2 from the germline V gene are SGHRS and YFSETQ. J gave up 3 bases and V 1 base, and 3 bases lay outside the gene matches. The full variable domain, rest sourced from reference TRBV5-1 and TRBJ2-5, is KAGVTQTPRYLIKTRGQQVTLSCSPISGHRSVSWYQQTPGQGLQFLFEYFSETQRNKGNFPGRFSGRQFSNSRSEMNVSTLELGDSALYLCASSLSAGKETQYFGPGTRLLVL.

This clone was counted between two and nine times. The V call is TRBV7-8, the J call TRBJ1-5; D is uncertain. The CDR3 consists of 13 residues. V was shortened by 1 base and J by 7 bases, with 8 bases between the two germline ends. Germline-derived CDR1 and CDR2 are SGHVS and FQNEAQ. CDR3 sequence reads: CASSLVAGQPQHF. Here the CDR3 DNA reads TGTGCCAGCAGCTTAGTAGCGGGACAGCCCCAGCATTTT. The variable domain in full, completed from reference TRBV7-8 and TRBJ1-5, reads GAGVSQSPRYKVAKRGQDVALRCDPISGHVSLFWYQQALGQGPEFLTYFQNEAQLDKSGLPSDRFFAERPEGSVSTLKIQRTQQEDSAVYLCASSLVAGQPQHFGDGTRLSIL.

V usage is TRBV5-1 and J usage is TRBJ2-5; D is possibly TRBD2 (6 bases). V lost 4 bases and J lost 4, with 8 bases in between. CDR1 SGHRS and CDR2 YFSETQ come from the germline V gene. The CDR3 extends over 12 amino acids. CDR3 protein: CASSEGGETQYF. The CDR3, as DNA: TGCGCCAGCAGCGAGGGAGGAGAGACCCAGTACTTC.

This clone was found once. The rearrangement joins TRBV18 to TRBJ2-3, with a weak D call TRBD1 (6 bases). Trimming took off 4 bases at V and 4 bases at J, with 12 bases between the two ends. The CDR3 is made up of 14 amino acids. From germline, CDR1 is KGHSH and CDR2 LQKENI. As DNA, the CDR3 is TGTGCCAGCTCACTCCAGGGGATCCCAGATACGCAGTATTTT. This encodes CASSLQGIPDTQYF.

The chain joins TRBV21-1 to TRBJ2-5; TRBD1, the table's D call, was not compared with the DNA. TRBV21-1 is marked as a pseudogene. This CDR3 comprises 17 residues. The CDR3 region is CASSNVLTREKEETQYF. The CDR3, as DNA: TGTGCCAGCAGCAATGTATTGACACGAGAAAAAGAAGAGACCCAGTACTTC.

The chain combines TRBV29-1 with TRBJ2-7, with 10 bases fitting TRBD2. The CDR3 has 15 residues. Germline V CDR1 and CDR2: SQVTM, ANQGSEA. The V and J ends lost 3 bases and 5 bases, in that order; junction bases with no gene match: 10. The CDR3 DNA follows: TGCAGCGTTGAGGGTCCTAGCGGGAGTCGGGACGAGCAGTACTTC. It translates to CSVEGPSGSRDEQYF.